This T cell receptor (beta chain) originates from a study of blood T cell repertoires in COVID-19. Data came from immunoSEQ multiplex PCR; TCRdb stores just in-frame clones and leaves some out. The table has 250,000 to 300,000 clones, around 90% seen once. Individuals drawn from around 25 US areas were roughly 18 to 89 years old. Assignments of participants to cohorts depended upon their own reported clinical history. CDR3 size: 14 residues. Per germline, CDR1 SGHTA and CDR2 FQGTGA. The V end was cut by 7 bases, the J end by 1 base, with 12 bases between. This rearrangement joins TRBV7-3 to TRBJ2-3; D possibly corresponds to TRBD2 (6 bases). Sequences were obtained from PBMCs or T cells enriched from blood (not recorded which). This sequence originates from a middle-aged woman who had recovered from COVID-19. The CDR3 DNA follows: TGTGCCAGCAAGGGCGGGATAGGCACAGATACGCAGTATTTT. Its translation: CASKGGIGTDTQYF. The whole variable domain, filled in from reference TRBV7-3 and TRBJ2-3, reads GAGVSQTPSNKVTEKGKYVELRCDPISGHTALYWYRQSLGQGPEFLIYFQGTGAADDSGLPNDRFFAVRPEGSVSTLKIQRTERGDSAVYLCASKGGIGTDTQYFGPGTRLTVL.